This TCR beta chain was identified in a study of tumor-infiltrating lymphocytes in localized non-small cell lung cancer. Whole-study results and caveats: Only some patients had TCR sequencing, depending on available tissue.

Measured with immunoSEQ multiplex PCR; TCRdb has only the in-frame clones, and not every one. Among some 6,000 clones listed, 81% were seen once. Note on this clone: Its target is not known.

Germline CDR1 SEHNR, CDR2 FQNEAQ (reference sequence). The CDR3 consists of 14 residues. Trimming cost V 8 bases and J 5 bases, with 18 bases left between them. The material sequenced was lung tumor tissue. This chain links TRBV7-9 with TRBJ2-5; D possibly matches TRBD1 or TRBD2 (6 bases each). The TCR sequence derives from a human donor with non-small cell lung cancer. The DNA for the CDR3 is TGTGCCAGCTCTTGGGGGGCAAATAGGGAGACCCAGTACTTC. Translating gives CASSWGANRETQYF.